A single TCR beta chain is shown here with its context. The antigen remains undetermined. This entry belongs to a study of T cells expressing NK-cell markers. At the level of the study: HCMV seropositivity marked seven of the eight sequenced donors; one was seronegative. Study outcomes and limitations: NKG2C+ dominant clonotypes from 5 to 7 donors made up about 1.0-7.5% of CD8+ T cells. Whether expanded NKG2C+ T cell clones were HCMV specific stayed uncertain.

The CDR3 loop spans 15 amino acids. Per the germline V gene, CDR1 is SGHRS and CDR2 is YFSETQ. TCRdb reworked the 5' RACE reads into one entry per CDR3 protein, no DNA. Its table records under 600,000 distinct CDR3 sequences. This chain joins TRBV5-1 and TRBJ2-1; the D call from TCRdb, TRBD1, cannot be confirmed without DNA. The sequenced material came from blood T cells: a sorted CD56 or NKG2C T cell subset, CD4+ or CD8+ T cells, or bulk PBMC T cells (not recorded which). This receptor was identified in a woman between 50 and 59 years old in good health. The CDR3 protein is CASSLGRETYNEQFF.